The rows below give T cell receptor beta chains drawn from one sample of a study of shared clonotypes between healthy human individuals. TCRdb's copy holds only in-frame clones and misses some; the assay was immunoSEQ multiplex PCR. The sample comprises about 2.1 million clones, 93% of which are singletons, and 1.5% to 2% rests with the top ten. Sequenced material: naive CD8+ T cells from PBMCs. The origin of the receptors is a man aged 18 to 29 in good health. Some clones in this sample may be carry-over from other donors' samples. Both conserved end residues are part of each CDR3. Each record gives: D gene, J gene, V gene, CDR3 length, CDR3 DNA, CDR3 protein. The D gene is left open where the match is weak.

d_call: -
j_call: TRBJ2-1
v_call: TRBV2
cdr3_length: 12
cdr3_nt: TGTGCCAGCAGTGAACTCTACAATGAGCAGTTCTTC
cdr3_aa: CASSELYNEQFF

d_call: TRBD1
j_call: TRBJ2-2
v_call: TRBV15
cdr3_length: 16
cdr3_nt: TGTGCCACCAGCACTACCAGGGGGTGGTACACCGGGGAGCTGTTTTTT
cdr3_aa: CATSTTRGWYTGELFF

d_call: -
j_call: TRBJ2-5
v_call: TRBV2
cdr3_length: 14
cdr3_nt: TGTGCCAGCAGTGATAATGTGGCAAGAGAGACCCAGTACTTC
cdr3_aa: CASSDNVARETQYF

d_call: -
j_call: TRBJ2-7
v_call: TRBV30
cdr3_length: 13
cdr3_nt: TGTGCCTGGAGGTTGGGGGGAACCTACGAGCAGTACTTC
cdr3_aa: CAWRLGGTYEQYF

d_call: TRBD1
j_call: TRBJ2-5
v_call: TRBV7-9
cdr3_length: 14
cdr3_nt: TGTGCCAGCAGCTTATCAGGGGGCGAGGAGACCCAGTACTTC
cdr3_aa: CASSLSGGEETQYF

d_call: TRBD1
j_call: TRBJ1-1
v_call: TRBV28
cdr3_length: 19
cdr3_nt: TGTGCCAGCAGCCATCTCCGGGACAGGGGGCAAAGAGCTGGCTCTGAAGCTTTCTTT
cdr3_aa: CASSHLRDRGQRAGSEAFF

d_call: TRBD2
j_call: TRBJ2-7
v_call: TRBV6-4
cdr3_length: 15
cdr3_nt: TGTGCCAGCAGTCCTTCGGGCAGCGGGAGGCTCGAGCAGTACTTC
cdr3_aa: CASSPSGSGRLEQYF

d_call: -
j_call: TRBJ1-2
v_call: TRBV28
cdr3_length: 15
cdr3_nt: TGTGCCAGCAGTTTCCCGGGACAACTAGAAAGTGGCTACACCTTC
cdr3_aa: CASSFPGQLESGYTF

d_call: -
j_call: TRBJ2-1
v_call: TRBV11-2
cdr3_length: 13
cdr3_nt: TGTGCCAGCACCGTCGGAGGGGTAGATGAGCAGTTCTTC
cdr3_aa: CASTVGGVDEQFF

d_call: -
j_call: TRBJ2-1
v_call: TRBV4-1
cdr3_length: 13
cdr3_nt: TGCGCCAGCAGCCAAGGAACTGACAATGAGCAGTTCTTC
cdr3_aa: CASSQGTDNEQFF

d_call: -
j_call: TRBJ1-4
v_call: TRBV28
cdr3_length: 15
cdr3_nt: TGTGCCAGCAGTCTGCGACAGTCAACTAATGAAAAACTGTTTTTT
cdr3_aa: CASSLRQSTNEKLFF

d_call: TRBD2
j_call: TRBJ2-1
v_call: TRBV7-6
cdr3_length: 14
cdr3_nt: TGTGCCAGCAGCTTAGTGGCTAGCGGCAATGAGCAGTTCTTC
cdr3_aa: CASSLVASGNEQFF

d_call: -
j_call: TRBJ2-7
v_call: TRBV19
cdr3_length: 15
cdr3_nt: TGTGCCAGTACCCCCGGCCATGGGAATACCTACGAGCAGTACTTC
cdr3_aa: CASTPGHGNTYEQYF

d_call: TRBD2
j_call: TRBJ2-7
v_call: TRBV28
cdr3_length: 16
cdr3_nt: TGTGCCAGCAGGCCCATTAAGGGACTAGCGGCCCACGAGCAGTACTTC
cdr3_aa: CASRPIKGLAAHEQYF

d_call: -
j_call: TRBJ1-5
v_call: TRBV7-9
cdr3_length: 12
cdr3_nt: TGTGCCAGCAGCTTAGAGGGTGCAGCCCAGCATTTT
cdr3_aa: CASSLEGAAQHF

d_call: -
j_call: TRBJ2-1
v_call: TRBV28
cdr3_length: 17
cdr3_nt: TGTGCCAGCAGTTTACCCTCTACCCTGAGCTCCTACAATGAGCAGTTCTTC
cdr3_aa: CASSLPSTLSSYNEQFF

d_call: TRBD2
j_call: TRBJ2-1
v_call: TRBV7-3
cdr3_length: 15
cdr3_nt: TGTGCCAGCAGCCACCTAGCGGGGGTCTACAATGAGCAGTTCTTC
cdr3_aa: CASSHLAGVYNEQFF

d_call: -
j_call: TRBJ2-7
v_call: TRBV27
cdr3_length: 15
cdr3_nt: TGTGCCAGCAGTTTTTCAGGGGCACCTTTTTACGAGCAGTACTTC
cdr3_aa: CASSFSGAPFYEQYF

d_call: -
j_call: TRBJ1-2
v_call: TRBV27
cdr3_length: 13
cdr3_nt: TGTGCCAGCAGTTGGTCACGCTTTTTGGGCTACACCTTC
cdr3_aa: CASSWSRFLGYTF

d_call: -
j_call: TRBJ2-5
v_call: TRBV25-1
cdr3_length: 11
cdr3_nt: TGTGCCAGCAGTATCGAGGGGACCCAGTACTTC
cdr3_aa: CASSIEGTQYF

d_call: -
j_call: TRBJ2-5
v_call: TRBV6-1
cdr3_length: 13
cdr3_nt: TGTGCCAGCAATGGAATGCGAGAAGAGACCCAGTACTTC
cdr3_aa: CASNGMREETQYF